This T cell receptor (beta chain) was profiled in a study of beta chain features in type 1 diabetes. The study, taken as a whole, reports: In the patient group, naive, central memory and Treg TCRB repertoires seemed more alike than in the healthy donor group. A definitive answer on HLA type influencing TCRB rearrangement was not reached here. Moderate but significant shortening of TCRB CDR3s was recorded in all four CD4+ subsets from Type 1 diabetes patients.

Per the germline V gene, CDR1 is SGHAT and CDR2 is FQDESV (reference sequence). The CDR3 extends over 14 amino acids. V was clipped by 8 bases and J by 0 bases, with 11 bases between them. The investigators reverse transcribed all of the isolated RNA, so they sequenced expressed TCRB transcripts. Sequencing was performed with immunoSEQ multiplex PCR; in TCRdb, only in-frame clones are kept and a portion is missing. The sample yields under 70,000 clones, just under 65% seen once. As for this clone: The antigen is unknown.

This chain connects TRBV11-1 to TRBJ2-1; a possible D gene is TRBD2 (6 bases). The TCR comes from a woman in her twenties or thirties with type 1 diabetes. Sample: stem cell memory CD4+ T cells from blood. The CDR3 DNA follows: TGTGCCAGCGATAGCGGTAGCTCCTACAATGAGCAGTTCTTC. Its translation: CASDSGSSYNEQFF.